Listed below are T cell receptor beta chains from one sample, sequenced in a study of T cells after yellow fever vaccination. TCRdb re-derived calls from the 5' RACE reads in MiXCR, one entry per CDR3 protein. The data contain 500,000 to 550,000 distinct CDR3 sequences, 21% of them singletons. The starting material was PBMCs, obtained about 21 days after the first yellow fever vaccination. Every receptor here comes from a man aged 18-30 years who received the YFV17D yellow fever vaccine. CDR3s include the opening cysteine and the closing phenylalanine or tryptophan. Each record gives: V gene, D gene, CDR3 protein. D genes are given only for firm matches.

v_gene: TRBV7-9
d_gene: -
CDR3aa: CTSRAGSWGLPNEQYF

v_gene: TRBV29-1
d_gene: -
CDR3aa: CSVEGGANTGELFF

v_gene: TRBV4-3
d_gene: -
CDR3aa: CASSQAQGNEQYF

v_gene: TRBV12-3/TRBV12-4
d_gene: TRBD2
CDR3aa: CASTQGSGGRNTQYF

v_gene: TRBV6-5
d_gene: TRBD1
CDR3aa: CASSYSSFTGAGLGNTIYF

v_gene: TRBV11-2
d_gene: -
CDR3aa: CTSSPTTGTSDEQFF

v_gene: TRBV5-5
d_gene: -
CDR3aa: CASTLGPSQTQYF

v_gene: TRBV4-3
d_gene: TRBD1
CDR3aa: CASRHQRTGIYEQYF

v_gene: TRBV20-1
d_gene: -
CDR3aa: CSAGVGAARNAF

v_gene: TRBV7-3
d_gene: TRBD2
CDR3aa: CASSLTRASGDIAEQFF

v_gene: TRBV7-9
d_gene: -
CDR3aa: CASSLETIVDIGTQYF

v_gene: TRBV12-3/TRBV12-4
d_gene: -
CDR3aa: CASSFRASGNEKLFF

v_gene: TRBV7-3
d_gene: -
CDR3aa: CASNFGTGLDTQYF

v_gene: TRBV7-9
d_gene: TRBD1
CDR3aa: CASSSYRGTEAFF

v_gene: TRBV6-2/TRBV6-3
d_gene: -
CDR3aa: CATQPGRGGYTF

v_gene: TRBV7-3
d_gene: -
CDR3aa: CASTNGDSRDTQYF

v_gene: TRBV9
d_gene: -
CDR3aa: CASRPAAAEAFF

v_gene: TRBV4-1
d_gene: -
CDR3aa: CASSQVGAQYF

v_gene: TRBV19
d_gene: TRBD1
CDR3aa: CASWGGQGAFQPQHF

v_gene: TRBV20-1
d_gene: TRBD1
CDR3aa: CSARGQVGSDTQYF

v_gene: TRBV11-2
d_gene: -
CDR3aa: CASSSTRQVGEAFF

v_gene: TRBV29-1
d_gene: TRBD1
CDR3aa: CSVEGTGGRGGYTF

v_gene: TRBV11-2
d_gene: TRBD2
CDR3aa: CASSFERGGELFF

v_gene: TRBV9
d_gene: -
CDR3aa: CTSSYQGSYQETQYF

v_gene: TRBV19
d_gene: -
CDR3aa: CASSITPPRAKNIQYF

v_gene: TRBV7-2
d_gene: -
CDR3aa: CASSLAEGIGLFF

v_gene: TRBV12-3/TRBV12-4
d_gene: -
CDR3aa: CASSFGAVGETQYF

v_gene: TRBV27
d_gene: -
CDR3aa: CASSIQELGTQYF

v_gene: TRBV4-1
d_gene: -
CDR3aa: CASSPRWDTQYF

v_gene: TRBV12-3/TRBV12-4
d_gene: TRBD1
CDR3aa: CASRQGQGAQKPQHF

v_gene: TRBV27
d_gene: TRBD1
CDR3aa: CASSFTGGYPSSYNSPLHF

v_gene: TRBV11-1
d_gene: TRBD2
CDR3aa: CASSPGLAGSTGTGELFF

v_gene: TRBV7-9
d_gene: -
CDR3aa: CASSASTSYEQYF

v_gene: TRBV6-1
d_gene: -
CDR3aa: CASSEKGVPPYQPQHF

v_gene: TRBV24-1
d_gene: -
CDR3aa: CATSQEYLNEQFF

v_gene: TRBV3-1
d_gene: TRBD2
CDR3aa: CASSQDLVGTSGTDTQYF

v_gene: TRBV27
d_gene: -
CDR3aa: CATLDQGGRSYNEQFF

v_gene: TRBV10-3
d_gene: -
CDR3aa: CAISGFGASDTQYF

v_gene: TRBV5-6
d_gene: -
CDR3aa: CASSFGTVSEAFF

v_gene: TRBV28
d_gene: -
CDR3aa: CASSTAPFTDTQYF

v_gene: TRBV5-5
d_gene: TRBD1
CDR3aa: CASSLAGGATNTGELFF

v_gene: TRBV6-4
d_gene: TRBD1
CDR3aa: CASSDSDRNEQFF

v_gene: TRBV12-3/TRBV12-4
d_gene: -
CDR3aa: CASSLTAGQPQHF

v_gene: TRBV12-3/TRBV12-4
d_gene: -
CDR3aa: CASASTPGGTDTQYF

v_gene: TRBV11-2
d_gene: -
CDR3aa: CASSLGRGGYYEQYF

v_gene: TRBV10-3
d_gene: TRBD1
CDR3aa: CAISELQGAVGEAFF

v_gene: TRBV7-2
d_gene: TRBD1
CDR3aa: CAIAGQVGETQYF

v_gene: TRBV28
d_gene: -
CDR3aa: CASAPAGEGLETQYF

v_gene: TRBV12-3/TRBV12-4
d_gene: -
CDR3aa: CASSFQGSYEQYF

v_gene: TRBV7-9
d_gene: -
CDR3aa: CASSQADTQYF

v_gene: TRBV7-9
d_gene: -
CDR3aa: CASSYPPGTEQYF

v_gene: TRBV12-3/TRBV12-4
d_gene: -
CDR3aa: CASSLSPLRRTNEKLFF